These 30 T cell receptor beta chains originate from one sample sequenced in a study of preoperative IRX-2 immunotherapy in early breast cancer. Treatment meaning: preoperative locoregional IRX-2 cytokine immunotherapy. Assay used: immunoSEQ multiplex PCR; TCRdb lists only in-frame clones, some missing. The sample carries around 43,000 clones, 70% to 85% recorded once. The source material was tumor tissue, sampled after IRX-2 immunotherapy. Source of these receptors: a human donor with breast cancer.

A note on this clone: The junction differs from germline at one of its ends, possibly a read error. The J gene is TRBJ1-1, the V gene TRBV6-8; 8 positions match TRBD1. The CDR3 spans 14 residues. Germline V lookup: CDR1 MNHGY, CDR2 SAAAGT. Written as DNA, the CDR3 is TGTGCCATCAGTATACAGGGGGGGAACACTGAAGCTTTCTTT. Its translation is CAISIQGGNTEAFF.

This clone has a handful of counts. V is TRBV19 and J is TRBJ2-3; D is unclear. In germline, CDR1 is LNHDA, CDR2 SQIVND (reference sequence). Between the trimmed V and J ends, which lost 1 base and 0 bases, there was a span of 11 bases. The CDR3 runs 16 residues. In DNA, the CDR3 is TGTGCCAGTAGTATAGGGCCACCACGTAGCACAGATACGCAGTATTTT. Its protein product is CASSIGPPRSTDTQYF.

The rearrangement joins TRBV19 to TRBJ1-5; D remains unclear. V lost 5 bases and J 0 bases, leaving 2 bases between the germline ends. The CDR3 covers 12 residues. CDR1 LNHDA and CDR2 SQIVND come from the germline V gene (reference sequence). CDR3 in amino acids: CASSYSNQPQHF. For the CDR3, the DNA is TGTGCCAGTAGTTATAGCAATCAGCCCCAGCATTTT.

The chain has TRBV10-2 and TRBJ2-7; 8 bases fit TRBD1. This CDR3 contains 15 residues. Germline assignment: CDR1 WSHSY and CDR2 SAAADI. The J segment lost 7 bases and the V segment lost 2 bases, leaving 10 bases of the junction unmatched. CDR3 region: CASSEQIRGPVEQYF. DNA of the CDR3: TGCGCCAGCAGTGAGCAGATCAGGGGGCCAGTGGAGCAGTACTTC.

The chain is built from TRBV12-5 and TRBJ2-7; D gene uncertain. Trimming left V 5 bases short and J 5 bases short, with 13 bases between. Per the germline V gene, CDR1 is LGHNT and CDR2 is FRNRAP. The CDR3 sequence is 13 residues long. The CDR3 loop is CASGINNRNEQYF. The CDR3 bases are TGTGCTAGTGGTATCAACAACCGTAACGAGCAGTACTTC.

The CDR3 here is CASSGSRETQYF. CDR3 bases: TGCGCCAGTAGCGGGAGCCGGGAGACCCAGTACTTC. This sequence joins TRBV10-2 and TRBJ2-5; 9 positions match TRBD2. CDR3 length: 12 residues. The ends lost 9 bases at V and 5 bases at J; junction bases unmatched: 4. Germline values: CDR1 WSHSY, CDR2 SAAADI.

The chain couples TRBV19 to TRBJ2-7, with TRBD1 matching 7 bases. CDR1 LNHDA and CDR2 SQIVND come from the germline V gene (reference sequence). V was pared by 6 bases and J by 0 bases, with 5 bases of the junction left unmatched. The CDR3 loop spans 14 amino acids. The CDR3 coding sequence is TGTGCCAGTAGGGACAGGCCGTACTCCTACGAGCAGTACTTC. It specifies CASRDRPYSYEQYF.

The table lists this clone with a count of one. The chain employs TRBV6-4 and TRBJ2-7; TRBD2 might be the D (5 bases). This CDR3 contains 11 residues. Germline CDR1 is MRHNA and CDR2 is SNTAGT. Trimming shortened V by 5 bases and J by 4 bases, and 6 bases separated the two germline ends. CDR3 sequence (DNA): TGTGCCAGCAGTAGGACTTACGAGCAGTACTTC. Protein product: CASSRTYEQYF.

The chain recombines TRBV6-8 with TRBJ2-7; TRBD2 aligns across 13 bases. Looked up from germline, CDR1 is MNHGY and CDR2 is SAAAGT. V shed 0 bases, J shed 1 base, and the junction held 0 bases outside the gene matches. The CDR3 sequence is 16 residues long. The CDR3 DNA is TGTGCCAGCAGTTACTCACTAGCGGGAGGGTCCTACGAGCAGTACTTC. This sequence encodes CASSYSLAGGSYEQYF.

This rearrangement joins TRBV6-8 to TRBJ2-5, with a weak D call TRBD2 (6 bases). The CDR3 runs to 15 residues. V lost 2 bases to trimming and J lost 0 bases, with 10 bases between them. The germline V gene encodes CDR1 MNHGY and CDR2 SAAAGT. This CDR3 reads CASSYDGGYQETQYF. The CDR3 nucleotides are TGTGCCAGCAGTTACGACGGGGGTTACCAAGAGACCCAGTACTTC.

This rearrangement joins TRBV19 to TRBJ2-3; no clear D. The germline gives CDR1 LNHDA, CDR2 SQIVND (reference sequence). The CDR3 sequence is 13 residues long. Trimming removed 3 bases at V and 2 bases at J, with 6 bases between. The CDR3 sequence is CASSMEITDTQYF. The DNA of the CDR3 is TGTGCCAGTAGTATGGAGATCACAGATACGCAGTATTTT.

The chain joins TRBV11-3 to TRBJ2-3; 8 nucleotides line up with TRBD2. CDR3 length: 15 amino acids. V was clipped by 3 bases and J by 4 bases; unmatched bases: 6. Per the germline V gene, CDR1 is SGHNT and CDR2 is YENEEA. CDR3 amino acids: CASSLMSGGPDTQYF. The CDR3 DNA is TGTGCCAGCAGCTTGATGTCGGGGGGGCCAGATACGCAGTATTTT.

V gene TRBV7-5 combines with J gene TRBJ2-3; the table's D call of TRBD2 was not tested on the DNA. TRBV7-5 is noted as a pseudogene. CDR3 length: 14 amino acids. In DNA, the CDR3 is TGTGCCAGCAGCTTGTCTAGCCCTACAGATACGCAGTATTTT. Translation gives CASSLSSPTDTQYF.

The chain links TRBV19 to TRBJ1-5; D unclear. Germline V lookup: CDR1 LNHDA, CDR2 SQIVND (reference sequence). This CDR3 region has 14 residues. Trimming stripped 7 bases from V and 1 base from J, with 11 bases between. The CDR3: CASKTDFSNQPQHF. The CDR3 bases are TGTGCCAGTAAAACAGATTTCAGCAATCAGCCCCAGCATTTT. The full variable domain, in which reference TRBV19 and TRBJ1-5 provide the parts outside the CDR3, is DGGITQSPKYLFRKEGQNVTLSCEQNLNHDAMYWYRQDPGQGLRLIYYSQIVNDFQKGDIAEGYSVSREKKESFPLTVTSAQKNPTAFYLCASKTDFSNQPQHFGDGTRLSIL.

The chain links TRBV19 to TRBJ2-1; TRBD2 agrees at 13 bases. CDR1 is LNHDA and CDR2 is SQIVND in the germline V gene (reference sequence). Germline trimming cut 4 bases from V and 5 bases from J; bases unmatched to any gene: 8. This CDR3 has 17 amino acids. Written as DNA, the CDR3 is TGTGCCAGTAGTAGGGACCTCGGACTAGCGGGGGACAATGAGCAGTTCTTC. It yields the protein CASSRDLGLAGDNEQFF.

J is TRBJ1-3 and V is TRBV5-1; D gene uncertain. The V and J ends lost 0 bases and 3 bases respectively, with 7 bases between them. The CDR3 is 14 amino acids. Germline CDR1 SGHRS, CDR2 YFSETQ. The CDR3 region has the DNA TGCGCCAGCAGCTTGGTGGGGATTGGAAACACCATATATTTT. Translated: CASSLVGIGNTIYF.

The chain uses TRBV14 and TRBJ2-3, with 9 positions matching TRBD2. Germline CDR1 SGHDN, CDR2 FVKESK. J gave up 3 bases and V 4 bases, and 8 bases lay outside the gene matches. This CDR3 region has 16 residues. CDR3 DNA: TGTGCCAGCAGCCTTAGGCCGGGACTAGCAACAGATACGCAGTATTTT. Its protein product is CASSLRPGLATDTQYF.

This clone came up a few times. The chain uses TRBV11-3 and TRBJ2-1; D remains unclear. This CDR3 has 16 residues. Germline CDR1 reads SGHNT; CDR2 reads YENEEA. V was shortened by 3 bases and J by 4 bases, with 16 bases between the two germline ends. The CDR3 DNA follows: TGTGCCAGCAGCTTGGACCGGACCTTCTCATACAATGAGCAGTTCTTC. The encoded protein is CASSLDRTFSYNEQFF.

Written as DNA, the CDR3 is TGCGCCAGCAGCTTGGATTCACAGGCCCACTATGGCTACACCTTC. Amino acids: CASSLDSQAHYGYTF. V is TRBV5-1 and J is TRBJ1-2, with TRBD1 as a possible D gene (5 bases). Germline V lookup: CDR1 SGHRS, CDR2 YFSETQ. This CDR3 is built from 15 residues. The V end lost 0 bases, the J end lost 3 bases, and 12 bases lay between the germline ends. Full variable domain (rest looked up from reference TRBV5-1 and TRBJ1-2): KAGVTQTPRYLIKTRGQQVTLSCSPISGHRSVSWYQQTPGQGLQFLFEYFSETQRNKGNFPGRFSGRQFSNSRSEMNVSTLELGDSALYLCASSLDSQAHYGYTFGSGTRLTVV.

V is TRBV19 and J is TRBJ1-1; D gene unclear. The CDR3 loop spans 13 amino acids. The germline V gene has CDR1 LNHDA and CDR2 SQIVND (reference sequence). Trimming cost V 7 bases and J 1 base, with 10 bases left between them. CDR3 DNA sequence: TGTGCCAGTAAGGAGCTCTCGAACACTGAAGCTTTCTTT. It yields the protein CASKELSNTEAFF.

The chain recombines TRBV12-5 with TRBJ2-7; D is uncertain. The V gene lost 5 bases and the J gene lost 6 bases, with 11 bases spanning the gap. CDR3 length equals 12 residues. Germline loops: CDR1 LGHNT, CDR2 FRNRAP. As DNA, the CDR3 is TGTGCTAGTGGTCTACTCGGCCTCGAGCAGTACTTC. Protein: CASGLLGLEQYF.

This chain uses TRBV23-1 with TRBJ2-3, with D maybe TRBD2 (5 bases). TRBV23-1 is known as an ORF, though its function is uncertain. With 7 bases removed from V and 13 bases from J, the gap between germline ends came to 21 bases. The CDR3 consists of 13 residues. This CDR3 is CASTAAETGLKYF. The CDR3 nucleotides are TGCGCCAGCACCGCGGCCGAGACCGGACTTAAGTATTTT.

Remarks on this clone: Other DNA sequences in this specimen translate into the identical CDR3. V usage is TRBV6-8 and J usage is TRBJ2-3; 9 bases fit TRBD2. Per the germline V gene, CDR1 is MNHGY and CDR2 is SAAAGT. V shed 5 bases, J shed 2 bases, and the junction held 8 bases outside the gene matches. CDR3 length equals 16 residues. The CDR3 region is CASSVSSGSPTDTQYF. CDR3 sequence (DNA): TGTGCCAGCAGTGTCAGTAGCGGGAGCCCCACAGATACGCAGTATTTT.

The CDR3 reads CASSIEAGGPPGELFF. The DNA for the CDR3 is TGTGCCAGTAGTATAGAAGCGGGGGGTCCTCCCGGGGAGCTGTTTTTT. The chain carries TRBV19 and TRBJ2-2; 9 bases line up with TRBD2. After removal of 0 bases from V and 6 bases from J, the junction contained 5 bases not matched to a gene. The length of the CDR3 is 16 residues. Germline loops: CDR1 LNHDA, CDR2 SQIVND (reference sequence).

A note on this clone: Residues arising from an ambiguous or unread base are written as X. V and J are TRBV6-8 and TRBJ1-2, with TRBD1 identical over 7 bases. The CDR3 sequence is 17 residues long. With 4 bases clipped from V and 0 bases from J, the junction kept 11 bases outside the gene matches. Looked up from germline, CDR1 is MNHGY and CDR2 is SAAAGT. CDR3 DNA sequence: TGTGCCAGCAGTTTATACRCACAGGGGATAGCTAACTATGGCTACACCTTC. Protein product: CASSLYXQGIANYGYTF.

This chain joins TRBV19 and TRBJ2-1; possible D gene TRBD2, 5 bases. This CDR3 comprises 14 residues. Germline V CDR1 and CDR2: LNHDA, SQIVND (reference sequence). The V end lost 5 bases, the J end lost 8 bases, and 16 bases lay between the germline ends. CDR3 sequence (DNA): TGTGCCAGTAGTGCAGGACTCAGCGGCGATGAGCAGTTCTTC. Translated: CASSAGLSGDEQFF.

This clone was detected once. This rearrangement joins TRBV14 to TRBJ1-4, with D possibly TRBD1 on 6 matching bases. Trimming pared 3 bases from V and 4 bases from J, leaving 12 bases between. This CDR3 region has 15 residues. The germline CDR1 and CDR2 sequences are SGHDN and FVKESK. This CDR3 is CASSHGWDINEKLFF. The CDR3 region has the DNA TGTGCCAGCAGCCACGGCTGGGACATTAATGAAAAACTGTTTTTT.

The J gene is TRBJ2-2, the V gene TRBV15; D is ambiguous. V was cut by 0 bases and J by 6 bases, with 8 bases left in between. The V gene's germline CDR1 is LNHNV and CDR2 YYDKDF (reference sequence). The CDR3 length is 14 residues. CDR3 protein: CATSRDHGPGELFF. For the CDR3, the DNA is TGTGCCACCAGCAGAGATCATGGACCCGGGGAGCTGTTTTTT.

V gene TRBV6-8 combines with J gene TRBJ2-5; D tentatively fits TRBD1 or TRBD2 (6 bases each). The CDR3 has 15 amino acids. Germline values: CDR1 MNHGY, CDR2 SAAAGT. V was clipped by 5 bases and J by 4 bases, with 17 bases between them. CDR3 sequence: CASSVEGGPTETQYF. The CDR3, as DNA: TGTGCCAGCAGTGTAGAGGGGGGCCCGACAGAGACCCAGTACTTC.

The chain combines TRBV6-8 with TRBJ2-1; no clear D. The CDR3 sequence is 15 residues long. The germline V and J ends were trimmed by 0 bases and 2 bases, with 8 bases remaining between them. CDR1 is MNHGY and CDR2 is SAAAGT in the germline V gene. The CDR3 here is CASSYSGPPYNEQFF. As DNA, the CDR3 is TGTGCCAGCAGTTACTCAGGACCCCCCTACAATGAGCAGTTCTTC.